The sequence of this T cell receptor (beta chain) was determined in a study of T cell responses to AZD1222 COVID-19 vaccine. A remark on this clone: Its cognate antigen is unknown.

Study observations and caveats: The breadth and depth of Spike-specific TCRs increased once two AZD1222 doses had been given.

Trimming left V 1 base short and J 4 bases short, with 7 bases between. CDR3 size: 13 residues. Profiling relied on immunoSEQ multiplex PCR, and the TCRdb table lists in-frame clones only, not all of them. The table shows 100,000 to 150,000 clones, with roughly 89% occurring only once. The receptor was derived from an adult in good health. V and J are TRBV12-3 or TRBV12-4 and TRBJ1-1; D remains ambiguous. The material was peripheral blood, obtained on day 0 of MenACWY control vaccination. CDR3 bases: TGTGCCAGCAGTTTAGTATTGGGCACTGAAGCTTTCTTT. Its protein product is CASSLVLGTEAFF.